This T cell receptor (beta chain) was obtained from a study of cytomegalovirus exposure and HLA in healthy donors (dated by TCRdb to the late 2010s). Regarding the study in general: An earlier analysis of about 530 of the donors reported approximately 280 Gb of sequence data and 117 million unique TCR beta sequences obtained from approximately 180 million T cells. Roughly 300 gigabases of sequencing data and around 90 million unique TCR sequences made up an early release that covered nearly 650 HLA-typed donors. Of the 300 to 500 genotyped donors, 65% to 90% were placed in the genetic ancestry cluster associated with self-reported Caucasian donors. The study aimed to test whether cataloging public T cell receptors could reveal signatures of past pathogen exposure. Using immunosequencing, the study profiled T cell repertoires from about 650 subjects and related those repertoires to cytomegalovirus serostatus. In addition to the first cohort of 500 to 850 subjects, a separate validation cohort of approximately 120 different subjects was used. The study combined high-throughput TCR immunosequencing, statistical association of individual TCRs with disease status, and machine learning to predict cytomegalovirus infection status. A later analysis re-examined previously published TCR beta repertoires from roughly 720 donors and added high-resolution HLA genotyping to investigate patterns of TCR occurrence. In the later analysis, no new phenotypic data were used to find candidate immune exposures; instead, reliance was placed on TCR beta sequences and their occurrence across donors. An earlier analysis of 587 of the donors applied high-throughput TCR beta sequencing to assess whether each TCR beta V gene segment acted as functional or pseudogenic. Alongside the repertoire data, information on donor age, sex, ethnicity and CMV serostatus was compiled. A later genetic analysis took genome-wide SNP genotypes for about 55% of the 666 donors and used that subset as a discovery cohort. Every repertoire in the discovery cohort had been generated on one and the same sequencing platform. Class I and class II HLA loci were covered by the typing at four-digit resolution. Typing coverage varied by locus: roughly 629-630 donors for A, B, C, DRB1 and DQB1; some 520 for DQA1; approximately 570 for DPA1; approximately 470 for DPB1. Four or five DR-DQ haplotypes were handled as single units for association and clustering, since linkage in the cohort was strong. Among around 400 genotyped donors of the cohort, an average of approximately 220,000 unique TCR beta nucleotide sequences was sequenced per donor, of which 15% to 20% were non-productive. Beyond this particular receptor, the publication reports: Some IMGT-functional V segments, including TRBV6-2 and TRBV6-3, could not be told apart with the 87-base-pair reads, so those segments were excluded. While some public TCRs were present in many individuals, most TCR sequences turned up only very rarely across donors. Presence/absence analyses assumed roughly uniform sequencing depth across donors, an assumption that may not hold. In an earlier analysis of about 550 of the donors, most TCR beta V segments were observed in productive rearrangements about 87% or about 30% of the time, broadly matching IMGT annotations. A further reported finding was that TCR beta sequences accurately predicted the HLA-A and HLA-B alleles for most subjects in the first cohort. Most CMV-associated TCR beta chains appeared to be HLA-restricted in a later analysis, and the HLA associations seemed to be driven largely by CMV exposure. This cohort had only TCR beta chains sequenced, and the lack of alpha or paired-chain data limited which features could be detected. In vitro tests confirmed that a few of the cytomegalovirus-associated TCR beta chains recognize cytomegalovirus antigens. It was suggested by the authors that the approach could potentially be generalized to other disease states and immunological phenotypes. In a later analysis, TCR association rates were found to vary across HLA loci, with the most associated TCRs seen for DRB1 alleles and the fewest for HLA-C alleles. A later analysis found that HLA-associated TCR beta chains were more clonally expanded and had lower generation probabilities than equally common non-associated chains. A later analysis associated about 17,000 TCR beta sequences with specific HLA alleles at a false discovery rate of 0.05. Linkage disequilibrium might explain the correlated functional status among segregating V segments, but an unknown experimental factor could not be ruled out. In a later analysis, several top co-occurrence clusters were reported to appear linked to parvovirus B19, influenza, CMV and Epstein-Barr virus. When HLA alleles, especially DR and DQ, strongly co-occurred, attributing TCR associations to individual alleles was difficult. The study gave a list of under 200 TCR beta chains associated with cytomegalovirus. HLA typing was unavailable for some donors at each locus, so association tests used only the typed subset. According to a later genetic analysis, donors in an Asian-associated ancestry cluster had fewer N-insertions in productive TCRs than the approximately 630-donor mean. The sequencing pipeline was judged likely to have produced a cluster of highly shared sequence variants as a technical artifact. Because counts were too low, seventeen rarely observed V segments, including chromosome 9 orphons, were left out of the earlier analysis of roughly 600 of the donors. In both the original and validation cohorts, the classifier was reported to diagnose cytomegalovirus status with high specificity and sensitivity. A later genetic analysis associated a missense DCLRE1C variant with V-gene and J-gene trimming of TCR beta chains, and an independent cohort replicated the association. The only immune exposure information available for the cohort was CMV serostatus.

Per the germline V gene, SQVTM is the CDR1 and ANQGSEA is the CDR2. Counted from cysteine to phenylalanine, this CDR3 has 13 amino acids. Only the CDR3 region is kept as DNA, spanning 39 bases read in frame from base 1. Trimming removed 2 bases from V and 0 bases from J, leaving 8 bases between the germline ends. In total, roughly 670 healthy bone marrow donors made up the cohort. At the time of sampling, all cohort members were nominally healthy, though unrecorded immune exposures were likely present. The donor was CMV seronegative and belonged to the group of 320 or so seronegative cohort members. Every donor gave a peripheral blood sample, and the peripheral blood mononuclear cells from that sample were used for TCR beta sequencing. Genomic DNA extraction from the blood cell samples was performed with the Qiagen DNeasy Blood Extraction Kit. Receptors were amplified or captured by the immunoSEQ multiplex PCR assay. A mixture of 60 forward primers for TCR Vbeta segments and 13 reverse primers for TCR Jbeta segments was used in the multiplex PCR. Amplification of the CDR3 region of rearranged TCR beta genes was performed with a multiplex PCR assay on genomic DNA. The Illumina HiSeq System was used to sequence the amplified TCR beta libraries as 87-base-pair reads. As for how the authors treated the data: A later analysis counted approximately 74 million unique TCR beta chains across the 666 repertoires, and roughly 11 million of these chains were shared by at least two donors. Raw reads were error-corrected and collapsed into unique sequences by a nearest-neighbor algorithm in which closely related sequences were merged to remove PCR and sequencing errors. To assign V, D and J gene segments, CDR3 sequences were aligned to IMGT reference sequences. For a sequence to be retained, a match of at least six nucleotides to both a V gene segment and a J gene segment was required. A rearrangement counted as productive if the CDR3 had no stop codons and remained in frame with V and J, and every other rearrangement counted as non-productive. CDR3 was defined according to IMGT convention as the region running from the second conserved V-encoded cysteine to the conserved J-encoded phenylalanine. The earlier analysis of about 640 of the donors excluded any sequence lacking an unambiguous match to a single V gene segment. In an earlier analysis of more than 500 of the donors, a V segment was called functional when productive rearrangements were above 56.7%, and segregating when the standard deviation between donors exceeded 5%. A statistical classification framework was built to diagnose cytomegalovirus status from the catalog of TCR beta chain sequences. A later analysis assigned V and J genes by comparing TCR nucleotide sequences with IMGT/GENE-DB human TR gene sequences. In a later analysis, CDR3 sequences and most-parsimonious VDJ recombination scenarios were assigned using the TCRdist pipeline. In a later analysis, each TCR beta chain was defined by its CDR3 amino acid sequence together with its V-gene family, and reads lacking a unique V-gene family were excluded. As a way to deal with suspected cross-contamination and a sequencing artifact, a later analysis dropped 450 to 700 nucleotide sequences that were highly shared and had low generation probability. In a later analysis, a clonal expansion index was calculated for each public chain from normalized within-repertoire ranks of inferred template counts. A later analysis computed generation probabilities with a VDJ recombination model fitted to out-of-frame rearrangements, and checked the results against IGoR. A later analysis scored TCR-TCR, TCR-HLA and TCR-CMV co-occurrence with hypergeometric tests, applying a repertoire-size bias correction to TCR pairs. A later analysis estimated false discovery rates by permuting HLA or CMV assignments 20 times. In a later analysis, co-occurring TCRs were grouped using DBSCAN, and TCRdist sequence similarity was added for clustering within HLA-allele-positive subsets. For co-occurrence clustering, repertoires with fewer than 30,000 or more than 120,000 public chains were excluded, along with five or six repertoires with anomalous nucleotide sharing. In its TCRdb copy, this immuneACCESS table keeps in-frame sequences only and misses some clones. Where compared with another copy, unresolved V genes explain less than half of these, and the others have no known cause. V and J calls and clone size are copied from that table; D and trimming were computed from the DNA. The table for this sample lists 200,000 to 300,000 clones; around 80% of them were counted only once. In total, the top ten clones hold approximately 0.49% of the sample.

As regards this clone: The antigen this receptor binds is unknown. Within one base of it there is no much larger clone, and no base qualities were kept.

Sequencing input: PBMCs. The rearrangement joined TRBV29-1 to TRBJ2-7; the D gene cannot be named for sure. The TCR comes from a boy under 18 in good health and CMV-seronegative. The CDR3 reads as follows: CSVEQVSSYEQYF. The DNA is TGCAGCGTTGAACAGGTCAGCTCCTACGAGCAGTACTTC.